This entry lists 28 T cell receptor beta chains sequenced from one sample in a study of blood T cell repertoires in COVID-19. Data came from immunoSEQ multiplex PCR; TCRdb stores just in-frame clones and leaves some out. This repertoire shows some 31,000 clones, 90% found once; its top ten account for less than 2%. The sequenced sample consisted of peripheral blood. Receptors originate from a man in his 60s with active COVID-19.

The J gene is TRBJ1-5, the V gene TRBV5-1; 9 nucleotides match TRBD1. This CDR3 spans 15 amino acids. J was trimmed by 6 bases and V by 0 bases; bases with no gene match: 4. Germline-derived CDR1 and CDR2 are SGHRS and YFSETQ. The CDR3 sequence is CASSLDGQGTQPQHF. CDR3 DNA sequence: TGCGCCAGCAGCTTGGATGGACAGGGGACTCAGCCCCAGCATTTT. Looking up the rest from reference TRBV5-1 and TRBJ1-5 gives the full variable domain: KAGVTQTPRYLIKTRGQQVTLSCSPISGHRSVSWYQQTPGQGLQFLFEYFSETQRNKGNFPGRFSGRQFSNSRSEMNVSTLELGDSALYLCASSLDGQGTQPQHFGDGTRLSIL.

The V gene is TRBV7-7, the J gene TRBJ2-7; 9 nucleotides align to TRBD1. CDR1 is SSHAT, CDR2 FNYEAQ, per germline (reference sequence). The CDR3 consists of 14 residues. Germline trimming cut 5 bases from V and 4 bases from J; bases unmatched to any gene: 6. This CDR3 reads CASSPGTGLYEQYF. Written as DNA, the CDR3 is TGTGCCAGCAGCCCCGGGACAGGGTTGTACGAGCAGTACTTC.

J is TRBJ1-3 and V is TRBV6-1; D remains ambiguous. The germline V and J ends were trimmed by 4 bases and 0 bases, with 13 bases remaining between them. CDR1 is MNHNS and CDR2 is SASEGT in the germline V gene. There are 16 residues in the CDR3. CDR3 sequence (DNA): TGTGCCAGCAGTGCTCAGCGACCTTACTCTGGAAACACCATATATTTT. It translates to CASSAQRPYSGNTIYF.

J is TRBJ1-5 and V is TRBV7-3; a weak D match, TRBD1 (6 bases). V was pared by 5 bases and J by 7 bases, with 18 bases between. In germline, CDR1 is SGHTA, CDR2 FQGTGA. This CDR3 is 15 amino acids long. The CDR3 DNA reads TGTGCCAGCAGCATACCCGAGGGGGGGGGACAGCCCCAGCATTTT. Encoded protein: CASSIPEGGGQPQHF.

The V call is TRBV9, the J call TRBJ1-6; a possible D gene is TRBD1 (6 bases). This CDR3 has 14 residues. Germline CDR1 and CDR2: SGDLS and YYNGEE. The V gene lost 0 bases and the J gene lost 6 bases, with 7 bases spanning the gap. The CDR3 DNA reads TGTGCCAGCAGCGTAGGACAGGTTAATTCACCCCTCCACTTT. It codes for CASSVGQVNSPLHF.

V usage is TRBV27 and J usage is TRBJ1-4; TRBD1 aligns across 9 bases. Germline-derived CDR1 and CDR2 are MNHEY and SMNVEV (reference sequence). The CDR3 spans 16 residues. V lost 3 bases and J lost 7; bases outside the gene matches: 9. The CDR3 bases are TGTGCCAGCAGTTTCGTCCCGGGACAGGGAAGTGAAAAACTGTTTTTT. Translation: CASSFVPGQGSEKLFF.

The chain combines TRBV2 with TRBJ1-5; 7 bases align to TRBD1. J lost 6 bases, V lost 2 bases, and 7 bases had no gene match. Per the germline V gene, CDR1 is SNHLY and CDR2 is FYNNEI. The CDR3 has 15 residues. In DNA form, the CDR3 reads TGTGCCAGCAGTGAATTGACAGGGTCCGGTCAGCCCCAGCATTTT. Protein product: CASSELTGSGQPQHF.

The sample holds one count of this clone. The chain joins TRBV10-3 to TRBJ2-2, with 9 bases lining up with TRBD1. The CDR3 totals 15 residues. Germline CDR1 and CDR2: ENHRY and SYGVKD. V was pared by 11 bases and J by 4 bases, with 11 bases of the junction left unmatched. CDR3 in amino acids: CAASGTGIPTGELFF. The CDR3 region has the DNA TGTGCCGCTTCCGGGACAGGGATTCCCACCGGGGAGCTGTTTTTT.

The CDR3 protein is CASQRQPTMNTEAFF. The CDR3 DNA sequence: TGTGCCAGCCAGCGGCAGCCGACCATGAACACTGAAGCTTTCTTT. The chain links TRBV27 to TRBJ1-1; D unresolved. Trimming pared 8 bases from V and 0 bases from J, leaving 16 bases between. Germline CDR1 MNHEY, CDR2 SMNVEV (reference sequence). CDR3 length: 15 amino acids.

The chain links TRBV7-2 to TRBJ2-3; D might be TRBD2 (6 bases). The CDR3 is 14 amino acids. CDR1 and CDR2 from the germline V gene are SGHTA and FQGNSA. Trimming pared 4 bases from V and 4 bases from J, leaving 12 bases between. The CDR3 DNA reads as TGTGCCAGCAGCTCGGACTATTTTTCAGATACGCAGTATTTT. Protein: CASSSDYFSDTQYF. Using reference TRBV7-2 and TRBJ2-3 for the parts outside the CDR3, the full variable domain is GAGVSQSPSNKVTEKGKDVELRCDPISGHTALYWYRQSLGQGLEFLIYFQGNSAPDKSGLPSDRFSAERTGGSVSTLTIQRTQQEDSAVYLCASSSDYFSDTQYFGPGTRLTVL.

In this sample, this clone turned up once. This sequence joins TRBV12-3 or TRBV12-4 and TRBJ1-1; D is unclear. V lost 6 bases and J lost 5, with 7 bases in between. This CDR3 has 11 amino acids. DNA of the CDR3: TGTGCCAGCAGCTCGGGGACTGAAGCTTTCTTT. This encodes CASSSGTEAFF.

This rearrangement joins TRBV7-2 to TRBJ1-2, with D tentatively TRBD1 (5 bases). Trimming stripped 1 base from V and 6 bases from J, with 18 bases between. This CDR3 is 16 amino acids long. In germline, CDR1 is SGHTA, CDR2 FQGNSA. The CDR3 bases are TGTGCCAGCAGCTTAGTTTTTACAGGAGGGATGAATGGCTACACCTTC. As protein: CASSLVFTGGMNGYTF.

On this clone: A read error may be the cause here, since a much bigger clone is one base away. The rearrangement uses TRBV3-1 (or the pseudogene TRBV3-2) and TRBJ2-7; a possible D gene is TRBD2 (5 bases). CDR3 size: 15 residues. Per the germline V gene, CDR1 is LGHDT and CDR2 is YNNKEL (reference sequence). The CDR3 coding sequence is TGTGTCAGCAGCCAAGATTGGGGAGCTTCCTACGAGCAGTACTTC. Its translation: CVSSQDWGASYEQYF.

The chain is built from TRBV5-4 and TRBJ2-1; 10 positions agree with TRBD2. Trimming cost V 3 bases and J 6 bases; bases outside gene matches: 3. Germline CDR1 and CDR2: SGHNT and YYREEE (reference sequence). CDR3 length: 14 amino acids. The CDR3 spells CASSSLAGFNEQFF. CDR3 nucleotides: TGTGCCAGCAGCTCACTAGCGGGGTTCAATGAGCAGTTCTTC.

The rearrangement uses TRBV24-1 and TRBJ2-7, with a tentative D call TRBD1 (6 bases). Germline loops: CDR1 KGHDR, CDR2 SFDVKD. Trimming took off 1 base at V and 7 bases at J, with 10 bases between the two ends. CDR3 length: 13 residues. The CDR3 DNA sequence: TGTGCCACCAGTGATTTTGGGGGCGCGGAGCAGTACTTC. This gives the protein CATSDFGGAEQYF.

In DNA form, the CDR3 reads TGTGCCAGCAGCTTAGCTGTTTCGGCCAGGGGGAATTCACCCCTCCACTTT. Translating it yields CASSLAVSARGNSPLHF. V is TRBV11-2 and J is TRBJ1-6; 7 positions agree with TRBD1. There are 17 residues in the CDR3. Germline CDR1 SGHAT, CDR2 FQNNGV. The trim removed 1 base at V and 7 bases at J, leaving 10 bases unmatched.

The chain recombines TRBV7-9 with TRBJ1-1; D might be TRBD1 (6 bases). The ends were cut back, 5 bases at V and 1 base at J, with 14 bases in the middle. CDR1 SEHNR and CDR2 FQNEAQ come from the germline V gene (reference sequence). The CDR3 totals 15 residues. The chain's CDR3 is CASSGRTVGNTEAFF. The CDR3 nucleotides are TGTGCCAGCAGCGGGCGGACAGTGGGGAACACTGAAGCTTTCTTT.

The chain employs TRBV27 and TRBJ2-7; 11 bases agree with TRBD1. CDR1 and CDR2 (germline): MNHEY, SMNVEV (reference sequence). This CDR3 has 15 residues. V dropped 6 bases and J dropped 3; count of bases not matched to a gene: 7. As DNA, the CDR3 is TGTGCCAGCAGCCCAGGGACAGGGGGTGACTACGAGCAGTACTTC. It encodes CASSPGTGGDYEQYF.

This chain uses TRBV7-2 with TRBJ1-5, with D perhaps matching TRBD1 (5 bases). The CDR3 runs to 15 residues. The V gene lost 5 bases and the J gene lost 3 bases, with 14 bases spanning the gap. CDR1 SGHTA and CDR2 FQGNSA come from the germline V gene. CDR3 in amino acids: CASSQEGRDNQPQHF. CDR3 DNA: TGTGCCAGCAGCCAGGAAGGCAGGGACAATCAGCCCCAGCATTTT. Drawing the rest from reference TRBV7-2 and TRBJ1-5, the complete variable domain is GAGVSQSPSNKVTEKGKDVELRCDPISGHTALYWYRQSLGQGLEFLIYFQGNSAPDKSGLPSDRFSAERTGGSVSTLTIQRTQQEDSAVYLCASSQEGRDNQPQHFGDGTRLSIL.

This clone came up once. The rearrangement uses TRBV11-1 and TRBJ2-1, with 7 positions matching TRBD2. Germline V gene data show CDR1 as SGHAT and CDR2 as FQDESV (reference sequence). The CDR3 is 14 residues long. V trimming: 5 bases; J trimming: 3 bases; junction bases outside the gene matches: 4. The CDR3 DNA sequence: TGTGCCAGCAGCCCCCCGGGGGGCTACAATGAGCAGTTCTTC. Amino acid sequence: CASSPPGGYNEQFF.

The rearrangement joins TRBV13 to TRBJ1-6, with unresolved D. Germline V gene data show CDR1 as PRHDT and CDR2 as FYEKMQ (reference sequence). V was clipped by 2 bases and J by 5 bases, with 7 bases between them. This CDR3 comprises 14 residues. This chain's CDR3 is CASSLREHNSPLHF. In nucleotides, the CDR3 is TGTGCCAGCAGCTTAAGAGAGCATAATTCACCCCTCCACTTT.

This clone was counted a single time. The chain carries TRBV10-3 and TRBJ2-7, with a weak D call TRBD2 (6 bases). Germline V lookup: CDR1 ENHRY, CDR2 SYGVKD. V was pared by 3 bases and J by 9 bases, with 12 bases between. This CDR3 contains 12 residues. For the CDR3, the DNA is TGTGCCATCAGTGACCGGGAGAACGGGCAGTACTTC. Translating gives CAISDRENGQYF.

The V and J genes are TRBV6-5 and TRBJ1-4; TRBD1 matches at 10 bases. The J segment lost 9 bases and the V segment lost 0 bases, leaving 4 bases of the junction unmatched. CDR1 is MNHEY, CDR2 SVGAGI, per germline. The CDR3 is 15 residues long. CDR3 nucleotides: TGTGCCAGCAGTTACTCGGGGACAGGGGCGAAAAAACTGTTTTTT. Translation gives CASSYSGTGAKKLFF.

V gene TRBV6-2 or TRBV6-3 combines with J gene TRBJ2-1, with D uncertain. Germline loops: CDR1 MNHEY, CDR2 SVGEGT. V was pared by 6 bases and J by 5 bases, with 8 bases between. The CDR3 length is 12 residues. The CDR3 reads CASSRAHNEQFF. The CDR3 DNA reads TGTGCCAGCAGCCGGGCGCACAATGAGCAGTTCTTC.

The chain has TRBV13 and TRBJ2-7, with D possibly matching TRBD2 (5 bases). The germline V gene encodes CDR1 PRHDT and CDR2 FYEKMQ (reference sequence). V shed 5 bases and J shed 6 bases, with 11 bases lying between them. The CDR3 has 12 residues. As DNA, the CDR3 is TGTGCCAGCAGCCGGAGGAGAGGCGAGCAGTACTTC. It is translated as CASSRRRGEQYF.

The chain links TRBV7-6 to TRBJ2-2, with 10 bases matching TRBD2. Germline values: CDR1 SGHVS, CDR2 FNYEAQ. The V segment lost 3 bases and the J segment 4 bases; nucleotides outside the gene matches: 2. This CDR3 contains 15 residues. Here the CDR3 DNA reads TGTGCCAGCAGCTTTAGCGGGGGGCTCACCGGGGAGCTGTTTTTT. Translating gives CASSFSGGLTGELFF.

A single count supports this clone. The V call is TRBV10-3, the J call TRBJ2-1; 16 bases are shared with TRBD2. J was trimmed by 6 bases and V by 5 bases; bases with no gene match: 7. The CDR3 consists of 17 residues. The germline V gene encodes CDR1 ENHRY and CDR2 SYGVKD. The CDR3 reads CAISQSGTSGGANEQFF. In DNA form, the CDR3 reads TGTGCCATCAGTCAATCCGGGACTAGCGGGGGGGCCAATGAGCAGTTCTTC.

The V and J genes are TRBV7-6 and TRBJ1-4; weak D call: TRBD1 (6 bases). The V gene's germline CDR1 is SGHVS and CDR2 FNYEAQ. The V and J ends lost 0 bases and 3 bases respectively, with 8 bases between them. This CDR3 has 15 amino acids. CDR3 loop: CASSLASGANEKLFF. CDR3 in DNA: TGTGCCAGCAGCTTAGCGTCAGGGGCTAATGAAAAACTGTTTTTT.